This TCR beta chain was sequenced during a study of blood T cells in healthy people across ages. Through a sample-barcoded 5' primer and a J-beta primer mix, a second PCR was run for about 6 to 11 cycles. MiXCR, applied by TCRdb to the 5' RACE reads, yields one record per CDR3 protein. This sample has about 1.8 million distinct CDR3 sequences, with just under 50% found just once. The V and J ends lost 5 bases and 10 bases respectively, with 12 bases between them. The CDR3 is 11 residues long. Looked up from germline, CDR1 is DFQATT and CDR2 is SNEGSKA (reference sequence). The origin of this receptor is a middle-aged woman in good health. Sequenced input: blood. V gene TRBV20-1 combines with J gene TRBJ2-1; D unclear. CDR3 region: CSAPKGGEQFF. The CDR3 DNA sequence: TGCAGTGCTCCCAAGGGTGGCGAGCAGTTCTTC.